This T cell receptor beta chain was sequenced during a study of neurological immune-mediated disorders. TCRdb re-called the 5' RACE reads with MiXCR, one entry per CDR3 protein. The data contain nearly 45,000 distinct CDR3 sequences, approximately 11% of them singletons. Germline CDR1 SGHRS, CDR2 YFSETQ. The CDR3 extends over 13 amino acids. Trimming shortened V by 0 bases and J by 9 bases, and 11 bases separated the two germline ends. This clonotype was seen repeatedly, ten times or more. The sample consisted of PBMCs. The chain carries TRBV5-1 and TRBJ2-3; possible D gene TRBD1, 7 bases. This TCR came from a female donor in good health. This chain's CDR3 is CASSLEAGGTQYF. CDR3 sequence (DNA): TGCGCCAGCAGCTTGGAGGCAGGGGGGACGCAGTATTTT.